The rows below give T cell receptor beta chains drawn from one sample of a study of T cells after posttransplantation cyclophosphamide. TCRdb's copy holds only in-frame clones and misses some; the assay was immunoSEQ multiplex PCR. The data hold roughly 49,000 clones, with about 86% observed a single time. The sample taken for sequencing was PBMCs. The receptor set was obtained from a young man with a blood cancer, CMV-positive, and with a related stem cell donor. CDR3s include the opening cysteine and the closing phenylalanine or tryptophan. D genes are given only for firm matches.

cdr3_aa j_call d_call cdr3_length v_call
CASSSKGRSEQYF TRBJ2-7 . 13 TRBV25-1
CASSQRTGVDTIYF TRBJ1-3 TRBD1 14 TRBV7-6
CASSLRAGAADTQYF TRBJ2-3 TRBD2 15 TRBV13
CASRATIQGSYGYTF TRBJ1-2 . 15 TRBV6-5
CASSATFTSTDTQYF TRBJ2-3 . 15 TRBV11-1
CASSVSGTGGGYF TRBJ2-3 TRBD2 13 TRBV27
CASSLRGNYGYTF TRBJ1-2 . 13 TRBV27
CASSHGAGSGANVLTF TRBJ2-6 . 16 TRBV4-1
CAWSPNGETEAFF TRBJ1-1 . 13 TRBV30
CASGRGGTEAFF TRBJ1-1 . 12 TRBV7-9
CASSPNSGGYNEQFF TRBJ2-1 TRBD2 15 TRBV18
CASSQGAVNYGYTF TRBJ1-2 TRBD1 14 TRBV10-2
CASSLARGFYGYTF TRBJ1-2 . 14 TRBV5-1
CASSPSLGDYEQYF TRBJ2-7 . 14 TRBV4-3
CASSPGGRRPYNEQFF TRBJ2-1 . 16 TRBV11-1
CASSSLSTTGLAGDEQFF TRBJ2-1 TRBD2 18 TRBV27
CARSSPGRTGKRTDTQYF TRBJ2-3 TRBD1 18 TRBV5-3
CASTPGWSSGANVLTF TRBJ2-6 . 16 TRBV5-1
CASSSGLPGLDIQYF TRBJ2-4 . 15 TRBV19
CASSWGLSASYNEQFF TRBJ2-1 . 16 TRBV27
CASSLGQGETQYF TRBJ2-5 TRBD1 13 TRBV7-6
CASSNKRQGYNEQFF TRBJ2-1 TRBD1 15 TRBV9
CSAGQGTNYGYTF TRBJ1-2 . 13 TRBV29-1
CASSFLWASTEAFF TRBJ1-1 . 14 TRBV7-8
CASSENFGPDGYTF TRBJ1-2 . 14 TRBV2
CASSLVAGGSSLYF TRBJ2-7 . 14 TRBV7-2
CASSIGTSGRKEQFF TRBJ2-1 TRBD2 15 TRBV19
CASTGTGAGADTQYF TRBJ2-3 TRBD1 15 TRBV5-6
CASSSIQRQLDYEQYF TRBJ2-7 . 16 TRBV28
CASSSGQGGTGELFF TRBJ2-2 TRBD1 15 TRBV7-3
CASSLAGGAQETQYF TRBJ2-5 . 15 TRBV7-8
CASSLRLGRETQYF TRBJ2-5 TRBD2 14 TRBV7-7
CAWRSTGGGYTF TRBJ1-2 TRBD1 12 TRBV30
CASSPRAGVDYNEQFF TRBJ2-1 TRBD2 16 TRBV18
CASSPSGNTIYF TRBJ1-3 . 12 TRBV18
CSVDSGRNVMNTEAFF TRBJ1-1 . 16 TRBV29-1
CASSPDRDSGNTIYF TRBJ1-3 TRBD1 15 TRBV28
CATSTRGGSYEQYF TRBJ2-7 TRBD2 14 TRBV15
CASSKGQLQGETQYF TRBJ2-5 TRBD1 15 TRBV14
CASRARTRRGVEKLFF TRBJ1-4 . 16 TRBV7-9